This T cell receptor beta chain stems from a study of identical twins. The CDR3 consists of 14 residues. V was clipped by 1 base and J by 4 bases, with 10 bases between them. TCRdb re-called the 5' RACE reads through MiXCR, storing one row per CDR3 protein. Altogether about 210,000 distinct CDR3 sequences are present, around a tenth being singletons, with the ten largest covering 5.1%. This receptor was taken from a young woman in good health. Sequenced sample: memory (CD45RO+) T cells sorted from blood. The V call is TRBV12-3 or TRBV12-4, the J call TRBJ1-2, with D unresolved. This CDR3 reads CASSLGGQVYGYTF. As DNA, the CDR3 is TGTGCCAGCAGTTTAGGAGGGCAGGTCTATGGCTACACCTTC.